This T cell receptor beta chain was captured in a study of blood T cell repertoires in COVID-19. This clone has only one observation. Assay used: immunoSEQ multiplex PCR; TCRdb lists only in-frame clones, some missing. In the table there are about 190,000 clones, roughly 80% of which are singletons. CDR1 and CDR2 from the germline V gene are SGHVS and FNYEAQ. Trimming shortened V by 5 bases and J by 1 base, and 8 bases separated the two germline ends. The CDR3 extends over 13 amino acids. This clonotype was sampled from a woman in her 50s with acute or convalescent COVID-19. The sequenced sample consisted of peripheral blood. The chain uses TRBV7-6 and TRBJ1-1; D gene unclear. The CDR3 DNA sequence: TGTGCCAGCAGCCCAGGAGGGAACACTGAAGCTTTCTTT. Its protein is CASSPGGNTEAFF.